This TCR beta chain was sequenced during a study of CD8 T cells in ankylosing spondylitis. General observations from the study: A motif of under ten highly homologous TCR beta variants was seen as apparently characteristic of ankylosing spondylitis blood.

TCRdb recomputed calls from the 5' RACE reads with MiXCR, one row per CDR3 protein. The data show 670,000 or so distinct CDR3 sequences, roughly 19% seen once. Germline CDR1 and CDR2: MNHEY and SMNVEV (reference sequence). The CDR3 runs 13 residues. Deletions cut 6 bases from V and 3 bases from J, with 12 bases between. Of note for this clonotype: Its matching antigen is unknown.

This TCR derives from a male donor with ankylosing spondylitis. Sequencing used blood, either unsorted or a sorted T cell fraction (not recorded which). The V gene is TRBV27, the J gene TRBJ2-7; either TRBD1 or TRBD2 may supply D (5 bases each). Here the CDR3 reads CASSRGTLYEQYF. The DNA for the CDR3 is TGTGCCAGCAGCCGAGGGACGCTCTACGAGCAGTACTTC.